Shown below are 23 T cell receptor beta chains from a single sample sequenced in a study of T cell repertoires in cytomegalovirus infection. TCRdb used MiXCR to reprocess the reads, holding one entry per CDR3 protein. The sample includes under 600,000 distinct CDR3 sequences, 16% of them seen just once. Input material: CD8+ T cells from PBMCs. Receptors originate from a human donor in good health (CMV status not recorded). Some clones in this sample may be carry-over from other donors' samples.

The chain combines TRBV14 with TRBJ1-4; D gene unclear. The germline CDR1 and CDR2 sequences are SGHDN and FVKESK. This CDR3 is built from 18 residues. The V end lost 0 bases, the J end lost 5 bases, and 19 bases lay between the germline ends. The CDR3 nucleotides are TGTGCCAGCAGCCAAGAAGCGTGGGTCGGCCCAGGAAATGAAAAACTGTTTTTT. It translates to CASSQEAWVGPGNEKLFF.

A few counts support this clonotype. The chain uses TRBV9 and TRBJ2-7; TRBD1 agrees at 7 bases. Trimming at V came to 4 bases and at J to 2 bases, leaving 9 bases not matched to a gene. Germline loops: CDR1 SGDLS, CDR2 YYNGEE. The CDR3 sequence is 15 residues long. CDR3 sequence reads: CASSPRQGTAYEQYF. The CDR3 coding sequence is TGTGCCAGCAGCCCTCGACAGGGAACCGCCTACGAGCAGTACTTC.

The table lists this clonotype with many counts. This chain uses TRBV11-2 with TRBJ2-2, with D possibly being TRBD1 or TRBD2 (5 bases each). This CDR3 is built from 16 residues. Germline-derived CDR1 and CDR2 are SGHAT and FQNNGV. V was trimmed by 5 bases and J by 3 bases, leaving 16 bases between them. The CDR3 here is CASSHGTARDTGELFF. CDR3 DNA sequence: TGTGCCAGCAGCCACGGGACCGCTAGAGACACCGGGGAGCTGTTTTTT.

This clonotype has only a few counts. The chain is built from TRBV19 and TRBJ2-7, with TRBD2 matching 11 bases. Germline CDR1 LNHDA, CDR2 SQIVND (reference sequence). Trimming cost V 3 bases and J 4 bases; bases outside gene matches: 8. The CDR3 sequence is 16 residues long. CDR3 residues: CASSILPTSGGYEQYF. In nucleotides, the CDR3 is TGTGCCAGTAGTATCTTGCCAACTAGCGGGGGTTACGAGCAGTACTTC.

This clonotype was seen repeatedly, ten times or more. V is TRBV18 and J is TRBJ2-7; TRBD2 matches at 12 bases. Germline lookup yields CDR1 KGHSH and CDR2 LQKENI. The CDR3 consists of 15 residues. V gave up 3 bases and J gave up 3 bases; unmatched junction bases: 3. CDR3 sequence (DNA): TGTGCCAGCTCACCGACTAGCGGGAGTCGCTACGAGCAGTACTTC. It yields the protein CASSPTSGSRYEQYF.

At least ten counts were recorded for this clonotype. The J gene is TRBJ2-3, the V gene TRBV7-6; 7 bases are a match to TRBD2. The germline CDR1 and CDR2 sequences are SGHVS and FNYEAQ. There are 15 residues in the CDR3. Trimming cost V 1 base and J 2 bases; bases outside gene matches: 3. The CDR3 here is CASSLEGTITDTQYF. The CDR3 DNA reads TGTGCCAGCAGCTTAGAAGGGACTATCACAGATACGCAGTATTTT.

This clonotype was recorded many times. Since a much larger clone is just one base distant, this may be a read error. The chain's CDR3 is CASSLGYEQFF. As DNA, the CDR3 is TGTGCCAGCAGCTTAGGCTATGAGCAGTTCTTC. This chain connects TRBV5-1 to TRBJ2-1; D uncertain. This CDR3 is built from 11 residues. The germline V gene has CDR1 SGHRS and CDR2 YFSETQ.

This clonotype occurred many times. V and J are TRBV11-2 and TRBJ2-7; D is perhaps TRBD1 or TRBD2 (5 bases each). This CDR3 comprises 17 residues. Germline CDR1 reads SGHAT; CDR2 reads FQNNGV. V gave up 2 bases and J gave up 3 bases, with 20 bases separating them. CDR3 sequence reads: CASSLLRPPGPNYEQYF. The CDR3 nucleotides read TGTGCCAGCAGCTTACTGAGGCCACCGGGACCCAACTACGAGCAGTACTTC.

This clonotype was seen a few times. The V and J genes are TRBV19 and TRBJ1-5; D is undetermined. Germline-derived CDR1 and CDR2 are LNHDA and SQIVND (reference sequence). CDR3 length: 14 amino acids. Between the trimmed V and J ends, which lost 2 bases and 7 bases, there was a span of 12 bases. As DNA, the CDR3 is TGTGCCAGTAGTATAAGGTGGGTACGACAGCCCCAGCATTTT. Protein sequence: CASSIRWVRQPQHF.

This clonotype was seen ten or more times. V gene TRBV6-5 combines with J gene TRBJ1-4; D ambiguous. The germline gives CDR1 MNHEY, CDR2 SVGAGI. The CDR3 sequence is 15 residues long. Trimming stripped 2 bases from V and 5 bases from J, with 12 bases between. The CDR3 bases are TGTGCCAGCAGTTACAGCACGGCGCCAAATGAAAAACTGTTTTTT. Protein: CASSYSTAPNEKLFF.

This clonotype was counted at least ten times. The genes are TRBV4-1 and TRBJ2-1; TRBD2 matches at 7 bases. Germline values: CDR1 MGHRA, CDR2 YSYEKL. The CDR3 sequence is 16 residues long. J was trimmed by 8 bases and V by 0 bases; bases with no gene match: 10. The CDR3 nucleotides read TGCGCCAGCAGCCAAGATGAGGCGGGGGAGGACCATGAGCAGTTCTTC. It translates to CASSQDEAGEDHEQFF.

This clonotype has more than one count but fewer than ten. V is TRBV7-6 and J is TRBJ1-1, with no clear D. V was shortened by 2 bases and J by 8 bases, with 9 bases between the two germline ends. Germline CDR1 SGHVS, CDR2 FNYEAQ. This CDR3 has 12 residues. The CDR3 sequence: CASSLRAYEAFF. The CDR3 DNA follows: TGTGCCAGCAGCTTACGTGCTTACGAAGCTTTCTTT.

Here the CDR3 reads CATMAAGANVLTF. CDR3 nucleotide sequence: TGTGCCACCATGGCTGCTGGGGCCAACGTCCTGACTTTC. The gene calls are TRBV15 and TRBJ2-6; D not resolved. The CDR3 loop spans 13 amino acids. Germline CDR1 and CDR2: LNHNV and YYDKDF (reference sequence). Trimming removed 7 bases at V and 2 bases at J, with 6 bases between.

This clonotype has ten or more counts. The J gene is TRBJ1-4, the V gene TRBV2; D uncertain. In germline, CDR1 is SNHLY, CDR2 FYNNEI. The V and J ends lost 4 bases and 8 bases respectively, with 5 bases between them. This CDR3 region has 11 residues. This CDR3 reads CASSAREKLFF. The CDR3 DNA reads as TGTGCCAGCAGTGCCCGGGAAAAACTGTTTTTT.

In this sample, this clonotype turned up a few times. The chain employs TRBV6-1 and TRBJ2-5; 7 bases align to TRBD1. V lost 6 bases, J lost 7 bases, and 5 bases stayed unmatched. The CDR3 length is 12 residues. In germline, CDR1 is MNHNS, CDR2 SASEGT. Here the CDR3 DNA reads TGTGCCAGCAGGACAGGGTGGGGGACCCAGTACTTC. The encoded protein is CASRTGWGTQYF.

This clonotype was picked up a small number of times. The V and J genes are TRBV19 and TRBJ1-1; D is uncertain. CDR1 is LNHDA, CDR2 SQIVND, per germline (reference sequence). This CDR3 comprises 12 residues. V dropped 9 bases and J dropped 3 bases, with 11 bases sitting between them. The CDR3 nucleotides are TGTGCCAGCAGCAATCTGTACACTGAAGCTTTCTTT. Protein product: CASSNLYTEAFF.

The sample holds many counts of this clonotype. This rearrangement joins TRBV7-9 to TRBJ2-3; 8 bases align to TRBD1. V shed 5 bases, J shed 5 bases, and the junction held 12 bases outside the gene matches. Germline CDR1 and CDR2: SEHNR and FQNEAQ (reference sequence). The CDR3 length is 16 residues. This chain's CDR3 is CASSAWGTGGGDTQYF. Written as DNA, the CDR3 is TGTGCCAGCAGCGCTTGGGGGACAGGAGGTGGAGATACGCAGTATTTT.

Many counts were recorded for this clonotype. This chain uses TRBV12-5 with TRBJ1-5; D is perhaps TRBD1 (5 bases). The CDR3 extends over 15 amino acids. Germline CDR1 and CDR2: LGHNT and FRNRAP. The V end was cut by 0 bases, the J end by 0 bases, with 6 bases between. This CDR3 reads CASGLVRVSNQPQHF. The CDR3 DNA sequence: TGTGCTAGTGGTTTGGTCAGGGTTAGCAATCAGCCCCAGCATTTT.

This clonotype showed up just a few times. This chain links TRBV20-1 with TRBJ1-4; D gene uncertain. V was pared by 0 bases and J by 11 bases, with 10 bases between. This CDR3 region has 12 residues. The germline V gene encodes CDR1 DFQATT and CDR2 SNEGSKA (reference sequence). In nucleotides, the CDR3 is TGCAGTGCTAGAGATAGAACAGCCAAACTGTTTTTT. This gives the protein CSARDRTAKLFF.

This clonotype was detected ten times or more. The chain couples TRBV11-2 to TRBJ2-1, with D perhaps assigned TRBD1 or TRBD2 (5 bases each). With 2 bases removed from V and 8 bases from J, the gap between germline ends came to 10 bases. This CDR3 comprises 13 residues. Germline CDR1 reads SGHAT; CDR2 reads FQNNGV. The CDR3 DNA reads TGTGCCAGCAGCTTAAGAGGGGTAGATGAGCAGTTCTTC. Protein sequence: CASSLRGVDEQFF.

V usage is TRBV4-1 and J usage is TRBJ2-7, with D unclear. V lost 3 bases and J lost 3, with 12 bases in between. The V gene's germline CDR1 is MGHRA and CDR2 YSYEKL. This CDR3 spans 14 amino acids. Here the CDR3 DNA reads TGCGCCAGCAGCCAGCCTTGGGTCGGCTACGAGCAGTACTTC. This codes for CASSQPWVGYEQYF.

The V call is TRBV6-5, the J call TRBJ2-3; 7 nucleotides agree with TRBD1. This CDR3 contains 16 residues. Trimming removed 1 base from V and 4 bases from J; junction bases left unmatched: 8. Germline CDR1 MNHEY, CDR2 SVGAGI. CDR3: CASSYLGGRVPDTQYF. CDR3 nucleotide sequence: TGTGCCAGCAGTTACTTAGGGGGCAGGGTCCCAGATACGCAGTATTTT.

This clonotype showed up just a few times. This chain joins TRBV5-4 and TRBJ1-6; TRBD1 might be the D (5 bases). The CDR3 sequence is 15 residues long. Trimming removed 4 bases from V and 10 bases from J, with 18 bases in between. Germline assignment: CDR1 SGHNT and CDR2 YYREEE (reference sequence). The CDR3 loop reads CASSRAGTGGSPLHF. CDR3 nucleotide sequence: TGTGCCAGCAGCCGCGCCGGGACCGGGGGATCACCCCTCCACTTT.